Each of the 31 T cell receptor beta chains below was sequenced from the same sample in a study of CD8 T cells in ankylosing spondylitis. TCRdb processed the 5' RACE reads anew with MiXCR; each CDR3 protein has one entry. The sample has 250,000 or so distinct CDR3 sequences; 18% are singletons. Sample: blood, either unsorted or a sorted T cell fraction (not recorded which). These receptors all come from a male donor with ankylosing spondylitis or in good health (not recorded which).

The chain has TRBV11-2 and TRBJ2-1; the D is unclear. CDR1 SGHAT and CDR2 FQNNGV come from the germline V gene. This CDR3 has 15 residues. The ends were cut back, 2 bases at V and 8 bases at J, with 16 bases in the middle. CDR3 protein: CASSLPAPPWDEQFF. The DNA of the CDR3 is TGTGCCAGCAGCTTACCCGCACCCCCTTGGGATGAGCAGTTCTTC.

This chain uses TRBV15 with TRBJ2-7; 10 bases map to TRBD1. The germline V gene encodes CDR1 LNHNV and CDR2 YYDKDF (reference sequence). Trimming at V came to 1 base and at J to 0 bases, leaving 3 bases not matched to a gene. The CDR3 has 16 amino acids. The CDR3 here is CATSRGDRGPSYEQYF. The DNA of the CDR3 is TGTGCCACCAGCAGAGGGGACAGGGGCCCCTCCTACGAGCAGTACTTC.

There are a few counts of this clonotype. The rearrangement links TRBV12-3 or TRBV12-4 to TRBJ2-3; TRBD2 aligns across 11 bases. The junction had 5 bases not matched to a gene; V was cut back by 6 bases and J by 3 bases. CDR3 length: 15 residues. CDR3 in DNA: TGTGCCAGCAGAATAGCGGGAGGGCCGACAGATACGCAGTATTTT. Its protein product is CASRIAGGPTDTQYF.

The sample holds a few counts of this clonotype. The chain recombines TRBV12-3 or TRBV12-4 with TRBJ2-1; perhaps TRBD2 as D (6 bases). This CDR3 comprises 15 residues. The V and J ends lost 6 bases and 4 bases respectively, with 16 bases between them. CDR3 DNA: TGTGCCAGCAGCTTTTGGGGGGACCCATACAATGAGCAGTTCTTC. This codes for CASSFWGDPYNEQFF.

The gene calls are TRBV12-3 or TRBV12-4 and TRBJ2-1; 10 bases agree with TRBD1. This CDR3 spans 16 amino acids. The V and J ends lost 6 bases and 4 bases, in that order; junction bases with no gene match: 9. CDR3 DNA sequence: TGTGCCAGCAGCAGGGACAGGGGATGGCATTACAATGAGCAGTTCTTC. It yields the protein CASSRDRGWHYNEQFF.

The CDR3 protein is CSALSGSFYDEQFF. DNA for the CDR3: TGCAGTGCTCTCAGCGGGAGTTTTTACGATGAGCAGTTCTTC. This chain uses TRBV20-1 with TRBJ2-1; 8 bases fit TRBD2. This CDR3 has 14 residues. The ends lost 5 bases at V and 8 bases at J; junction bases unmatched: 11. The germline CDR1 and CDR2 sequences are DFQATT and SNEGSKA (reference sequence).

In its sample, this clonotype was seen many times. The chain couples TRBV29-1 to TRBJ2-7; D tentatively reads TRBD1 or TRBD2 (5 bases each). The V end was cut by 5 bases, the J end by 2 bases, with 13 bases between. The CDR3 sequence is 13 residues long. From germline, CDR1 is SQVTM and CDR2 ANQGSEA. The CDR3 protein is CSVREGTTYEQYF. As DNA, the CDR3 is TGCAGCGTTCGCGAGGGGACGACCTACGAGCAGTACTTC.

This clonotype has only a few counts. V usage is TRBV20-1 and J usage is TRBJ2-7, with 8 positions matching TRBD1. V shed 0 bases and J 3 bases; nucleotides not matched to a gene: 1. Germline V gene data show CDR1 as DFQATT and CDR2 as SNEGSKA (reference sequence). The CDR3 runs 13 residues. The CDR3 reads CSAREDRDYEQYF. The DNA of the CDR3 is TGCAGTGCTAGAGAGGACAGGGACTACGAGCAGTACTTC.

The rearrangement links TRBV7-2 to TRBJ2-3, with 9 bases identical to TRBD2. V shed 5 bases, J shed 3 bases, and the junction held 9 bases outside the gene matches. CDR3 length: 16 amino acids. Germline V lookup: CDR1 SGHTA, CDR2 FQGNSA. The CDR3 DNA reads as TGTGCCAGCAGCCCTATCTCTAGCGGGATGACAGATACGCAGTATTTT. Amino acids: CASSPISSGMTDTQYF.

Ten or more counts support this clonotype. The V call is TRBV4-1, the J call TRBJ2-7; D is possibly TRBD2 (5 bases). The CDR3 covers 16 residues. Trimming cost V 0 bases and J 0 bases, with 12 bases left between them. Germline V lookup: CDR1 MGHRA, CDR2 YSYEKL. The CDR3 is CASSQDATGFSYEQYF. The CDR3 DNA is TGCGCCAGCAGCCAAGATGCGACGGGGTTCTCCTACGAGCAGTACTTC.

Many counts were recorded for this clonotype. The chain recombines TRBV27 with TRBJ1-2; the D gene is possibly TRBD1 (5 bases). The germline V and J ends were trimmed by 5 bases and 8 bases, with 12 bases remaining between them. Germline lookup yields CDR1 MNHEY and CDR2 SMNVEV (reference sequence). This CDR3 has 12 residues. The CDR3 spells CASSPMGGGYTF. CDR3 bases: TGTGCCAGCAGTCCGATGGGGGGGGGCTACACCTTC.

The chain couples TRBV7-8 to TRBJ2-7, with TRBD1 matching 7 bases. V lost 2 bases to trimming and J lost 0 bases; unmatched junction nucleotides: 13. The CDR3 consists of 18 residues. Germline-derived CDR1 and CDR2 are SGHVS and FQNEAQ. Here the CDR3 DNA reads TGTGCCAGCAGCTTAATGACAGGGCAAAAGCCGGGCTCCTACGAGCAGTACTTC. It translates to CASSLMTGQKPGSYEQYF.

This clonotype was seen a few times. V usage is TRBV25-1 and J usage is TRBJ2-7; TRBD2 might be the D (7 bases). CDR3 length: 14 residues. Trimming shortened V by 8 bases and J by 5 bases, and 19 bases separated the two germline ends. Germline CDR1 MGHDK, CDR2 SYGVNS. CDR3 bases: TGTGCCAGCGGACTGGGGGGGGCTTTCAACGAGCAGTACTTC. It encodes CASGLGGAFNEQYF.

This clonotype was counted between two and nine times. The rearrangement joins TRBV4-3 to TRBJ2-7; D gene ambiguous. The length of the CDR3 is 14 residues. The V gene's germline CDR1 is LGHNA and CDR2 YSLEER. V gave up 0 bases and J gave up 4 bases, with 10 bases separating them. The chain's CDR3 is CASSQDRAAYEQYF. The DNA for the CDR3 is TGCGCCAGCAGCCAAGATAGGGCAGCTTACGAGCAGTACTTC.

This chain uses TRBV4-3 with TRBJ2-1; no clear D. The CDR3 has 14 residues. Germline V lookup: CDR1 LGHNA, CDR2 YSLEER. Trimming took 0 bases from V and 4 from J, leaving 7 bases between them. The DNA for the CDR3 is TGCGCCAGCAGCCAAGATTCCATTTACAATGAGCAGTTCTTC. This encodes CASSQDSIYNEQFF.

This chain uses TRBV12-3 or TRBV12-4 with TRBJ2-5; 8 bases match TRBD1. The CDR3 sequence is 15 residues long. With 2 bases clipped from V and 1 base from J, the junction kept 3 bases outside the gene matches. The CDR3 coding sequence is TGTGCCAGCAGTTTATACAGGGGGAGCCAAGAGACCCAGTACTTC. Protein product: CASSLYRGSQETQYF.

This clonotype appeared a few times. The CDR3 sequence: CSVESGSGSSYNEQFF. The CDR3 nucleotides are TGCAGCGTTGAAAGTGGAAGCGGGAGTTCCTACAATGAGCAGTTCTTC. The rearrangement uses TRBV29-1 and TRBJ2-1; 8 bases line up with TRBD2. There are 16 residues in the CDR3. Losses at the gene ends were 2 bases for V and 1 base for J; bases not matched to a gene: 7. The germline gives CDR1 SQVTM, CDR2 ANQGSEA.

The chain joins TRBV20-1 to TRBJ2-1; 8 positions match TRBD2. Germline trimming cut 0 bases from V and 9 bases from J; bases unmatched to any gene: 10. Per the germline V gene, CDR1 is DFQATT and CDR2 is SNEGSKA (reference sequence). The CDR3 contains 15 residues. The DNA for the CDR3 is TGCAGTGCTAGAGATCCGGATAGCGGGGTACGTGAGCAGTTCTTC. Protein: CSARDPDSGVREQFF.

The rearrangement joins TRBV10-3 to TRBJ2-7; D unclear. The V end was cut by 4 bases, the J end by 0 bases, with 10 bases between. CDR1 is ENHRY, CDR2 SYGVKD, per germline. There are 14 residues in the CDR3. The CDR3 DNA follows: TGTGCCATCAGTGGTCAGCGCTTCTCCTACGAGCAGTACTTC. This codes for CAISGQRFSYEQYF.

This clonotype was found a few times. This chain uses TRBV29-1 with TRBJ2-1, with 14 bases lining up with TRBD2. CDR1 is SQVTM, CDR2 ANQGSEA, per germline. This CDR3 spans 15 amino acids. The V segment lost 7 bases and the J segment 7 bases; nucleotides outside the gene matches: 9. As DNA, the CDR3 is TGCAGCGCCCGGGGACTAGCGGGAGTAAGGAATGAGCAGTTCTTC. The encoded protein is CSARGLAGVRNEQFF.

This clonotype showed up many times. The rearrangement joins TRBV29-1 to TRBJ2-7; D remains unclear. This CDR3 is 12 amino acids long. V was shortened by 6 bases and J by 2 bases, with 11 bases between the two germline ends. Per germline, CDR1 SQVTM and CDR2 ANQGSEA. The CDR3 region has the DNA TGCAGCGTCACGGTCCTTACCTACGAGCAGTACTTC. Protein sequence: CSVTVLTYEQYF.

This rearrangement joins TRBV5-1 to TRBJ2-5; no clear D gene. Trimming left V 0 bases short and J 4 bases short, with 13 bases between. The CDR3 consists of 15 residues. Germline CDR1 SGHRS, CDR2 YFSETQ. The CDR3 loop is CASSLDIVVRETQYF. CDR3 coding DNA: TGCGCCAGCAGCTTGGATATCGTGGTTCGAGAGACCCAGTACTTC.

This clonotype was detected a few times. The chain uses TRBV28 and TRBJ2-3; 9 bases line up with TRBD2. CDR3 length equals 16 residues. CDR1 is MDHEN and CDR2 is SYDVKM in the germline V gene. Trimming at V came to 6 bases and at J to 2 bases, leaving 9 bases not matched to a gene. CDR3 DNA: TGTGCCAGCAGGGGCTTTAGCGGGAGTGACACAGATACGCAGTATTTT. Translating gives CASRGFSGSDTDTQYF.

The chain is built from TRBV9 and TRBJ2-3; 7 positions match TRBD2. The ends lost 0 bases at V and 4 bases at J; junction bases unmatched: 5. The CDR3 runs to 15 residues. CDR1 SGDLS and CDR2 YYNGEE come from the germline V gene. The CDR3 reads CASSVDGLGSDTQYF. In DNA, the CDR3 is TGTGCCAGCAGCGTAGATGGACTAGGGTCAGATACGCAGTATTTT.

The chain uses TRBV29-1 and TRBJ2-1; D call uncertain. The germline V and J ends were trimmed by 3 bases and 4 bases, with 7 bases remaining between them. The CDR3 extends over 12 amino acids. Germline V gene sequence: CDR1 SQVTM, CDR2 ANQGSEA. For the CDR3, the DNA is TGCAGCGTTGACGCCGTATACAATGAGCAGTTCTTC. Translation gives CSVDAVYNEQFF.

This clonotype was observed a few times. The genes are TRBV29-1 and TRBJ2-3; D perhaps matches TRBD2 (6 bases). The CDR3 has 12 amino acids. Trimming removed 6 bases from V and 4 bases from J, with 11 bases in between. Germline CDR1 SQVTM, CDR2 ANQGSEA. The CDR3 region is CSVPGGPDTQYF. CDR3 in DNA: TGCAGCGTCCCCGGGGGTCCAGATACGCAGTATTTT.

V usage is TRBV25-1 and J usage is TRBJ2-7; 7 bases match TRBD1. Germline V lookup: CDR1 MGHDK, CDR2 SYGVNS. With 1 base clipped from V and 7 bases from J, the junction kept 7 bases outside the gene matches. The CDR3 is 14 residues long. CDR3 residues: CASSEWNRGYEQYF. The CDR3 nucleotides read TGTGCCAGCAGTGAATGGAACAGGGGATATGAGCAGTACTTC.

A few counts support this clonotype. The chain combines TRBV7-9 with TRBJ2-1; D is ambiguous. Per the germline V gene, CDR1 is SEHNR and CDR2 is FQNEAQ (reference sequence). V was cut by 2 bases and J by 8 bases, with 19 bases left in between. The CDR3 totals 16 residues. The CDR3 DNA sequence: TGTGCCAGCAGCTTATTCGGCTCGTCCGTGGTAGATGAGCAGTTCTTC. As protein: CASSLFGSSVVDEQFF.

The chain links TRBV5-1 to TRBJ2-3; unclear D gene. The V gene's germline CDR1 is SGHRS and CDR2 YFSETQ. Trimming took off 3 bases at V and 2 bases at J, with 13 bases between the two ends. The CDR3 is 15 amino acids. The CDR3 region has the DNA TGCGCCAGCAGCTCCCCGAGGAGTCCCACAGATACGCAGTATTTT. Translation: CASSSPRSPTDTQYF.

This clonotype came up many times. The rearrangement joins TRBV7-9 to TRBJ2-5; no definite D call. Germline loops: CDR1 SEHNR, CDR2 FQNEAQ (reference sequence). This CDR3 region has 13 residues. The V and J ends lost 1 base and 3 bases respectively, with 6 bases between them. CDR3 sequence (DNA): TGTGCCAGCAGCTTAGTGGTGGAAGAGACCCAGTACTTC. It yields the protein CASSLVVEETQYF. Based on the CDR3 plus reference TRBV7-9 and TRBJ2-5, the full variable domain is DTGVSQNPRHKITKRGQNVTFRCDPISEHNRLYWYRQTLGQGPEFLTYFQNEAQLEKSRLLSDRFSAERPKGSFSTLEIQRTEQGDSAMYLCASSLVVEETQYFGPGTRLLVL.

This clonotype was counted only a few times. V is TRBV20-1 and J is TRBJ1-4; D is perhaps TRBD1 (6 bases). CDR1 DFQATT and CDR2 SNEGSKA come from the germline V gene (reference sequence). V lost 2 bases and J lost 3, with 13 bases in between. This CDR3 is 15 amino acids long. CDR3 loop: CSARPIQGPNEKLFF. In nucleotides, the CDR3 is TGCAGTGCTAGACCTATACAGGGACCTAATGAAAAACTGTTTTTT.